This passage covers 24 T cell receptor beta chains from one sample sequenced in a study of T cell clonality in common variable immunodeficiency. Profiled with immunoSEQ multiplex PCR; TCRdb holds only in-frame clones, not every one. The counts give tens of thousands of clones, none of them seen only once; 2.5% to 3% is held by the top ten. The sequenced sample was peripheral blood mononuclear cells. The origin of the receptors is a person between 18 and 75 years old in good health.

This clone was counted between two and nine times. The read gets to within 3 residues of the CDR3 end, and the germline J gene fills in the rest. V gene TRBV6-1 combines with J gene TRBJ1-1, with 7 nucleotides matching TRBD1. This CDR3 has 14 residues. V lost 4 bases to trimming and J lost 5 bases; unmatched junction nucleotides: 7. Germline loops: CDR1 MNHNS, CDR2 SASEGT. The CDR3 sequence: CASSAYRGATEAFF. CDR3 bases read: TGTGCCAGCAGTGCTTACAGGGGTGCTACTGAA.

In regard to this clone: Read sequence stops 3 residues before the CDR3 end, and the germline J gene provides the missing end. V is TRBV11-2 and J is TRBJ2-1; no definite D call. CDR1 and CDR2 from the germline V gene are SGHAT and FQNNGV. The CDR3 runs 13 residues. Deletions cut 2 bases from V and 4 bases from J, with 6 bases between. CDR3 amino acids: CASSLNSYNEQFF. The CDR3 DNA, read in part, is TGTGCCAGCAGCTTAAACTCTTACAATGAG. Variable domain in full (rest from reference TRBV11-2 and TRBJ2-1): EAGVAQSPRYKIIEKRQSVAFWCNPISGHATLYWYQQILGQGPKLLIQFQNNGVVDDSQLPKDRFSAERLKGVDSTLKIQPAKLEDSAVYLCASSLNSYNEQFFGPGTRLTVL.

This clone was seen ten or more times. CDR3 sequence: CSVSSGTSTDTQYF. Incomplete CDR3 DNA: TGCAGCGTTTCTAGCGGGACAAGCACAGATACG. V is TRBV29-1 and J is TRBJ2-3, with 9 nucleotides matching TRBD2. The CDR3 extends 3 residues past the end of the read, so its final part is completed from the germline J gene. The CDR3 spans 14 residues. With 5 bases clipped from V and 0 bases from J, the junction kept 3 bases outside the gene matches. Germline V lookup: CDR1 SQVTM, CDR2 ANQGSEA.

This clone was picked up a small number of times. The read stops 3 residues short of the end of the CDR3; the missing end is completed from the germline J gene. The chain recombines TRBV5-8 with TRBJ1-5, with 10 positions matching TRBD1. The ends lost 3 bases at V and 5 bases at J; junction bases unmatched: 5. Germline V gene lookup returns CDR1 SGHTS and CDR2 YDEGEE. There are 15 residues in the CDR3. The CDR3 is CASSSTGTGDQPQHF. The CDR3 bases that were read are TGTGCCAGCAGCTCCACCGGGACAGGGGATCAGCCC.

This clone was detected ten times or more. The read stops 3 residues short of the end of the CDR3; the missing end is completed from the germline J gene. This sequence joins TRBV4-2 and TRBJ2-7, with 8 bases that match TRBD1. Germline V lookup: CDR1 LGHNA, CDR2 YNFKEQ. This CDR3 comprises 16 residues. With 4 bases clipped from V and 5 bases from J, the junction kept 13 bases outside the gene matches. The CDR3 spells CASSLTPGQGSDEQYF. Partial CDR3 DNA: TGTGCCAGCAGCCTCACCCCCGGACAGGGATCGGACGAG.

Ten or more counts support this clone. CDR3 sequence: CASRTTGAYEQYF. Partial CDR3 DNA: TGTGCCAGCAGGACAACCGGAGCCTACGAG. The V gene is TRBV28, the J gene TRBJ2-7; no clear D gene. Read coverage stops 3 residues before the CDR3 terminus; the germline J gene supplies the remainder. The CDR3 covers 13 residues. CDR1 MDHEN and CDR2 SYDVKM come from the germline V gene. V lost 6 bases and J 2 bases, leaving 11 bases between the germline ends. Looking up the rest from reference TRBV28 and TRBJ2-7 gives the full variable domain: DVKVTQSSRYLVKRTGEKVFLECVQDMDHENMFWYRQDPGLGLRLIYFSYDVKMKEKGDIPEGYSVSREKKERFSLILESASTNQTSMYLCASRTTGAYEQYFGPGTRLTVT.

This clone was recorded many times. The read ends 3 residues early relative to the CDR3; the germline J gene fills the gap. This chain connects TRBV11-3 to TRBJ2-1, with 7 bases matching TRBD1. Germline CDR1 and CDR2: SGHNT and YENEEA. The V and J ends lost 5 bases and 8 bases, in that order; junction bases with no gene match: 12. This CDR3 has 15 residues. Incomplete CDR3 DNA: TGTGCCAGCAGCCCTACCACACCCAGGGGGTATGAG. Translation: CASSPTTPRGYE. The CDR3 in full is CASSPTTPRGYEQFF.

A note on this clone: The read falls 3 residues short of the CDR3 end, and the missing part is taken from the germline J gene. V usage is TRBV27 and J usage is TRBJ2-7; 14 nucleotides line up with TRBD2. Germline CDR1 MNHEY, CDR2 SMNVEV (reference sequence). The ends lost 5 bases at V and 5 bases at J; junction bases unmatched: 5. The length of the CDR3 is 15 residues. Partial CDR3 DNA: TGTGCCAGCAGTGTGCAGGGACTAGCGGGAGACGAG. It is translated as CASSVQGLAGDE. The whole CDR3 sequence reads CASSVQGLAGDEQYF.

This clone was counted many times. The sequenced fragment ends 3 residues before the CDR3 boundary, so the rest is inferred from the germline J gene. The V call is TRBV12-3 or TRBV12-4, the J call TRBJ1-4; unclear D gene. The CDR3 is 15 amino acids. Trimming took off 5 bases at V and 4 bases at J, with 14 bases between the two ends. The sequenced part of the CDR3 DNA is TGTGCCAGCAGTCCTGGCTGGCGGGGTAATGAAAAA. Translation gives CASSPGWRGNEK. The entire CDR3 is CASSPGWRGNEKLFF.

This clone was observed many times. The CDR3 DNA, read in part, is TGTGCCAGCTCACCGACTAGCGGCTCTAGCACAGATACG. It translates to CASSPTSGSSTDT. In full, the CDR3 is CASSPTSGSSTDTQYF. V and J are TRBV18 and TRBJ2-3; 9 bases agree with TRBD2. The read comes to an end 3 residues before the CDR3 does, leaving the germline J gene to fill in the end. The ends lost 3 bases at V and 0 bases at J; junction bases unmatched: 4. Germline CDR1 is KGHSH and CDR2 is LQKENI. The CDR3 covers 16 residues.

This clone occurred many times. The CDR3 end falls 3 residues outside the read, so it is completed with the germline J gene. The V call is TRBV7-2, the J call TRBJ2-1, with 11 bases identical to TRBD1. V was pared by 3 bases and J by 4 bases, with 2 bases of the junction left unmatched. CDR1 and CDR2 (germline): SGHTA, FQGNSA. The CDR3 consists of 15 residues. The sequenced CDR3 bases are TGTGCCAGCAGCTTGGGACAGGGGGGGTACAATGAG. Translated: CASSLGQGGYNE. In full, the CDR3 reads CASSLGQGGYNEQFF.

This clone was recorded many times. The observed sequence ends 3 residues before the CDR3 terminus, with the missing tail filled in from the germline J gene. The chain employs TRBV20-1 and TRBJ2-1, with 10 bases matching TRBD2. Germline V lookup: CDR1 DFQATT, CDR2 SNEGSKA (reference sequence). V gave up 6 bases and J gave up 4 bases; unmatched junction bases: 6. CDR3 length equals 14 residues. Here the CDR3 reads CSARVTSGYNEQFF. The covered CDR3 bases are TGCAGTGCACGGGTGACTAGCGGGTACAATGAG.

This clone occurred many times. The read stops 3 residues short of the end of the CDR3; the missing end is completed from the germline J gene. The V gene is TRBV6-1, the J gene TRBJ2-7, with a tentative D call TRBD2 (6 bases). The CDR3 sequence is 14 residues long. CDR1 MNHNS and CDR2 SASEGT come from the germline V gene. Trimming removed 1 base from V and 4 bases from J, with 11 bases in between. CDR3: CASSEGISGYEQYF. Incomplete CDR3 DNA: TGTGCCAGCAGTGAAGGAATTAGCGGTTACGAG.

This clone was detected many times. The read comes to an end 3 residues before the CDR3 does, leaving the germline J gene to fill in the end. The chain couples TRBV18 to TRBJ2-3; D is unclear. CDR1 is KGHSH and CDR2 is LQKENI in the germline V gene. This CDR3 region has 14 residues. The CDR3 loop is CASSRSGPKETQYF. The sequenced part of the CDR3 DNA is TGTGCCAGCTCACGGTCAGGCCCTAAAGAGACG.

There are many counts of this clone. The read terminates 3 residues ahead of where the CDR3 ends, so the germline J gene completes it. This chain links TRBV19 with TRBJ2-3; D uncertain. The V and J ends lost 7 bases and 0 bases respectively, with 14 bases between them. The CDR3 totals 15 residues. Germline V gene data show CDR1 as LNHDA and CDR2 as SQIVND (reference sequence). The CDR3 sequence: CASKETPSSTDTQYF. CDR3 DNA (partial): TGTGCCAGTAAAGAGACTCCATCTAGCACAGATACG. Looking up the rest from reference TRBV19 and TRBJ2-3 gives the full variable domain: DGGITQSPKYLFRKEGQNVTLSCEQNLNHDAMYWYRQDPGQGLRLIYYSQIVNDFQKGDIAEGYSVSREKKESFPLTVTSAQKNPTAFYLCASKETPSSTDTQYFGPGTRLTVL.

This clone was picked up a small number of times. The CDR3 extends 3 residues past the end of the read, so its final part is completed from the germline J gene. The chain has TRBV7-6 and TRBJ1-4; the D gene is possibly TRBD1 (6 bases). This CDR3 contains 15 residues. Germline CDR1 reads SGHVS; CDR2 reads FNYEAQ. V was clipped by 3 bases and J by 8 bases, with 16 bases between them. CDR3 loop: CASSFSWGPEEKLFF. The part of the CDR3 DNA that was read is TGTGCCAGCAGCTTTTCTTGGGGGCCGGAGGAAAAA.

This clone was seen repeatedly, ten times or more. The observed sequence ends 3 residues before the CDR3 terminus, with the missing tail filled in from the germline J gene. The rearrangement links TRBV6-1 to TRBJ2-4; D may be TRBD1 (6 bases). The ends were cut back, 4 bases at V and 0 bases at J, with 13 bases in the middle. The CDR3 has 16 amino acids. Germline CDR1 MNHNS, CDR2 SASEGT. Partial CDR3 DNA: TGTGCCAGCAGTGGAGGGACACCAGTAGCCAAAAACATT. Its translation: CASSGGTPVAKNI. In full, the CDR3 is CASSGGTPVAKNIQYF.

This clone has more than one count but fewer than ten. CDR3 DNA (partial): TGTGCCTGGAGTGGACTAGCGGCAAATGAC. Translating gives CAWSGLAAND. The complete CDR3 sequence is CAWSGLAANDYTF. The chain employs TRBV30 and TRBJ1-2; D unclear. The sequenced fragment ends 3 residues before the CDR3 boundary, so the rest is inferred from the germline J gene. The CDR3 covers 13 residues. CDR1 is GTSNPN, CDR2 SVGIG, per germline (reference sequence).

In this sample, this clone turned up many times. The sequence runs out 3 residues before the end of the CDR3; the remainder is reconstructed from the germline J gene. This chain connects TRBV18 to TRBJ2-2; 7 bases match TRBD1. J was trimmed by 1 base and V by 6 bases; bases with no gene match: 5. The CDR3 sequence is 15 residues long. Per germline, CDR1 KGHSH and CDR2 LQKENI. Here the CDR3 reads CASSGDRLNTGELFF. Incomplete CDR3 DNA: TGTGCCAGCTCGGGGGACAGACTGAACACCGGGGAG.

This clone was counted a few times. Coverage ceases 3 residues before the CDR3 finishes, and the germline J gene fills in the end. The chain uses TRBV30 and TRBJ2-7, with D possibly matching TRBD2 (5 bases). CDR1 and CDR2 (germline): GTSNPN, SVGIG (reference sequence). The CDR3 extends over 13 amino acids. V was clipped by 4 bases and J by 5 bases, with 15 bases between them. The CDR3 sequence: CAWTRPGWNEQYF. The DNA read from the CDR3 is TGTGCCTGGACTCGACCGGGGTGGAACGAG.

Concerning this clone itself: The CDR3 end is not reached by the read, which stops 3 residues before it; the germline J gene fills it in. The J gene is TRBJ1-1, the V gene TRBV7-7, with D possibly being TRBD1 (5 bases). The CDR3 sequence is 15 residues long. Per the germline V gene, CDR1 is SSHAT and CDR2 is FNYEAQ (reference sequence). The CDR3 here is CASSIGTSGYNEAFF. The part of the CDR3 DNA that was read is TGTGCCAGCAGTATTGGGACTAGCGGCTACAATGAG.

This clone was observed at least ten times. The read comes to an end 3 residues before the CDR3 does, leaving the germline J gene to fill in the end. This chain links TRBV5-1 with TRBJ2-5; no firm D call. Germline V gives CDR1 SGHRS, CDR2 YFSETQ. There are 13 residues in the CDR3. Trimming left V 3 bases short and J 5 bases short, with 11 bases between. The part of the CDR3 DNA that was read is TGCGCCAGCAGCTCCCTCCCCGGGGAGACC. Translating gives CASSSLPGET. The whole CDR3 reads CASSSLPGETQYF.

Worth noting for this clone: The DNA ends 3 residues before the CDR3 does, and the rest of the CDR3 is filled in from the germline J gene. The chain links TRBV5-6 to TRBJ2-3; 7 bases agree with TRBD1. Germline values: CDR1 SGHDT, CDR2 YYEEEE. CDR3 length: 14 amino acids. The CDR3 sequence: CASSQTGLNQPQYF. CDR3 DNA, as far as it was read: TGTGCCAGCAGCCAGACAGGGCTTAATCAGCCG. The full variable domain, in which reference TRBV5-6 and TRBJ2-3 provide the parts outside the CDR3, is DAGVTQSPTHLIKTRGQQVTLRCSPKSGHDTVSWYQQALGQGPQFIFQYYEEEERQRGNFPDRFSGHQFPNYSSELNVNALLLGDSALYLCASSQTGLNQPQYFGPGTRLTVL.

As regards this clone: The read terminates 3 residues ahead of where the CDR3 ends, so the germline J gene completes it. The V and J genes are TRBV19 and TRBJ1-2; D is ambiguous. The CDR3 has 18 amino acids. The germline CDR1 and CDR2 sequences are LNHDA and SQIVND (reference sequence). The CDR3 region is CASSTPPRLVRAYNDYTF. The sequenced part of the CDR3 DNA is TGTGCCAGTAGTACTCCTCCTAGACTAGTCCGGGCCTACAATGAC.